The next 23 T cell receptor beta chains were all read from a single sample in a study of CD8 T cells in Susac syndrome. An amount of RNA that ranged from roughly 0.45 to 1 ug was reverse transcribed with random hexamers. TCRdb reprocessed the immunoSEQ multiplex PCR reads via MiXCR and lists one record per CDR3 protein. The sample consists of roughly 110,000 distinct CDR3 sequences, about nine tenths of them appearing once. Input material: CD8+ T cells from PBMCs. Source of these receptors: a human donor in good health.

The chain employs TRBV7-2 and TRBJ2-7, with 7 bases that match TRBD2. This CDR3 comprises 15 residues. Looked up from germline, CDR1 is SGHTA and CDR2 is FQGNSA. V shed 5 bases and J 2 bases; nucleotides not matched to a gene: 9. The CDR3 DNA sequence: TGTGCCAGCAGCCCGTTTACTAGCGTCCCCTACGAGCAGTACTTC. It codes for CASSPFTSVPYEQYF.

The J gene is TRBJ1-1, the V gene TRBV29-1; TRBD1 matches 7 bases. Germline values: CDR1 SQVTM, CDR2 ANQGSEA. V dropped 7 bases and J dropped 3; count of bases not matched to a gene: 2. This CDR3 has 11 residues. CDR3 DNA sequence: TGCAGCGCTCAGGGGGACACTGAAGCTTTCTTT. Protein: CSAQGDTEAFF.

The rearrangement links TRBV9 to TRBJ1-1, with D perhaps TRBD1 (5 bases). The CDR3 loop spans 14 amino acids. The germline V gene has CDR1 SGDLS and CDR2 YYNGEE. The V end lost 6 bases, the J end lost 0 bases, and 12 bases lay between the germline ends. DNA of the CDR3: TGTGCCAGCACCCGAAAGGGACTGAACACTGAAGCTTTCTTT. This sequence encodes CASTRKGLNTEAFF.

The chain couples TRBV27 to TRBJ2-5; tentative D call: TRBD1 (5 bases). The CDR3 runs to 15 residues. Trimming took 2 bases from V and 2 from J, leaving 12 bases between them. Germline V gene sequence: CDR1 MNHEY, CDR2 SMNVEV (reference sequence). DNA for the CDR3: TGTGCCAGCAGTTTACAGGGTTCGAGGCAAGAGACCCAGTACTTC. Translated: CASSLQGSRQETQYF.

The chain employs TRBV3-1 and TRBJ1-5; a possible D gene is TRBD1 (6 bases). V shed 2 bases and J shed 5 bases, with 13 bases lying between them. Germline CDR1 and CDR2: LGHDT and YNNKEL (reference sequence). This CDR3 spans 15 amino acids. The CDR3 sequence is CASSQSPGAYQPQHF. CDR3 DNA sequence: TGTGCCAGCAGCCAATCTCCAGGGGCTTATCAGCCCCAGCATTTT.

The rearrangement uses TRBV12-3 or TRBV12-4 and TRBJ2-3, with D unclear. The CDR3 covers 12 residues. V lost 5 bases, J lost 6 bases, and 9 bases lay in between. The DNA of the CDR3 is TGTGCCAGCAGTCGAGGTGTGGATACGCAGTATTTT. Translating it yields CASSRGVDTQYF.

This clonotype was found once. The chain uses TRBV20-1 and TRBJ2-7; D is undetermined. Trimming took off 3 bases at V and 7 bases at J, with 13 bases between the two ends. CDR3 size: 12 residues. Germline V gene lookup returns CDR1 DFQATT and CDR2 SNEGSKA (reference sequence). CDR3 protein: CSARMSTVEQYF. In nucleotides, the CDR3 is TGCAGTGCTAGGATGTCAACAGTGGAGCAGTACTTC.

The genes are TRBV28 and TRBJ2-4; TRBD2 agrees at 9 bases. The J segment lost 8 bases and the V segment lost 2 bases, leaving 4 bases of the junction unmatched. The CDR3 sequence is 14 residues long. From germline, CDR1 is MDHEN and CDR2 SYDVKM. CDR3 in DNA: TGTGCCAGCAGTTTAGCGGGAGGGCTACACATTCAGTACTTC. Translation gives CASSLAGGLHIQYF.

J is TRBJ1-1 and V is TRBV4-2; possibly TRBD1 for D (6 bases). The CDR3 consists of 15 residues. Trimming shortened V by 1 base and J by 0 bases, and 9 bases separated the two germline ends. CDR1 and CDR2 from the germline V gene are LGHNA and YNFKEQ. Written as DNA, the CDR3 is TGTGCCAGCAGCCAAGGGAACAGGGTGAACACTGAAGCTTTCTTT. Encoded protein: CASSQGNRVNTEAFF.

The chain joins TRBV3-1 to TRBJ2-5, with D perhaps TRBD1 or TRBD2 (6 bases each). The germline V and J ends were trimmed by 8 bases and 3 bases, with 16 bases remaining between them. Germline V gives CDR1 LGHDT, CDR2 YNNKEL (reference sequence). The CDR3 has 14 residues. This chain's CDR3 is CASLPRGREETQYF. CDR3 nucleotides: TGTGCCAGCCTACCCCGGGGGCGGGAAGAGACCCAGTACTTC.

V usage is TRBV6-5 and J usage is TRBJ2-7, with D perhaps matching TRBD1 (5 bases). The CDR3 is made up of 15 amino acids. Germline-derived CDR1 and CDR2 are MNHEY and SVGAGI. V was pared by 2 bases and J by 6 bases, with 17 bases between. The CDR3 bases are TGTGCCAGCAGTTACGGTACAGGTAGTCTTGCCGAGCAGTACTTC. Encoded protein: CASSYGTGSLAEQYF.

The chain employs TRBV29-1 and TRBJ2-2; 8 nucleotides agree with TRBD2. CDR1 is SQVTM and CDR2 is ANQGSEA in the germline V gene. The CDR3 is made up of 14 amino acids. The V segment lost 6 bases and the J segment 5 bases; nucleotides outside the gene matches: 8. The CDR3 nucleotides read TGCAGCGTCGGTAATAGCGGGATTACCGGGGAGCTGTTTTTT. Translation: CSVGNSGITGELFF.

The chain employs TRBV19 and TRBJ2-2; 11 bases line up with TRBD2. Germline V gene data show CDR1 as LNHDA and CDR2 as SQIVND (reference sequence). The CDR3 loop spans 15 amino acids. V lost 6 bases and J lost 6; bases outside the gene matches: 6. The chain's CDR3 is CASRQTSGAPGELFF. In DNA form, the CDR3 reads TGTGCCAGTAGGCAGACTAGCGGGGCCCCCGGGGAGCTGTTTTTT.

The rearrangement links TRBV7-2 to TRBJ2-6; the D is unclear. Germline CDR1 SGHTA, CDR2 FQGNSA. The V end lost 1 base, the J end lost 1 base, and 8 bases lay between the germline ends. The CDR3 is 16 residues long. The CDR3 DNA follows: TGTGCCAGCAGCTTAGGGTCTGGGTCTGGGGCCAACGTCCTGACTTTC. It codes for CASSLGSGSGANVLTF.

The chain carries TRBV7-9 and TRBJ2-7; 11 bases line up with TRBD1. The CDR3 runs to 16 residues. With 3 bases clipped from V and 6 bases from J, the junction kept 10 bases outside the gene matches. Germline values: CDR1 SEHNR, CDR2 FQNEAQ (reference sequence). Here the CDR3 reads CASSFLAGTGGSEQYF. CDR3 coding DNA: TGTGCCAGCAGCTTCTTGGCCGGGACAGGGGGGAGCGAGCAGTACTTC.

This chain connects TRBV7-9 to TRBJ1-2; D might be TRBD1 (5 bases). Germline V CDR1 and CDR2: SEHNR, FQNEAQ (reference sequence). The CDR3 sequence is 16 residues long. Trimming removed 0 bases at V and 6 bases at J, with 17 bases between. CDR3 sequence: CASSLALDSYRHGYTF. The DNA for the CDR3 is TGTGCCAGCAGCTTAGCCCTTGACAGCTATAGACATGGCTACACCTTC.

CDR3 DNA: TGTGCCAGCCTCGCATCTTCAGGTATCACCCAGCATTTT. Translating gives CASLASSGITQHF. The chain joins TRBV6-2 or TRBV6-3 to TRBJ1-5; no clear D gene. The germline CDR1 and CDR2 sequences are MNHEY and SVGEGT. CDR3 length: 13 amino acids. Between the trimmed V and J ends, which lost 8 bases and 11 bases, there was a span of 19 bases.

This sequence joins TRBV5-5 and TRBJ1-2, with D tentatively TRBD1 (6 bases). The germline V and J ends were trimmed by 2 bases and 6 bases, with 14 bases remaining between them. CDR1 is SGHKS and CDR2 is YYEKEE in the germline V gene (reference sequence). This CDR3 is 14 amino acids long. The CDR3 here is CASSLEGGANGYTF. The CDR3 DNA reads as TGTGCCAGCAGCTTAGAGGGGGGCGCGAATGGCTACACCTTC.

The rearrangement joins TRBV19 to TRBJ2-5; D not resolved. The germline V and J ends were trimmed by 8 bases and 4 bases, with 14 bases remaining between them. The CDR3 runs 13 residues. The germline V gene encodes CDR1 LNHDA and CDR2 SQIVND (reference sequence). The CDR3 DNA reads as TGTGCCAGTGGGCAAAAGGCCGGAGAGACCCAGTACTTC. As protein: CASGQKAGETQYF.

The CDR3 DNA is TGCGCCAGCAGCCCGAAGACAGGGTACTATGGCTACACCTTC. Protein product: CASSPKTGYYGYTF. This chain connects TRBV4-3 to TRBJ1-2; TRBD1 matches at 7 bases. Germline V gene sequence: CDR1 LGHNA, CDR2 YSLEER. The CDR3 runs to 14 residues. Trimming cost V 4 bases and J 3 bases; bases outside gene matches: 5.

This CDR3 is CSAYPTGVSSYEQYF. DNA of the CDR3: TGCAGTGCTTACCCAACAGGGGTCTCGAGTTACGAGCAGTACTTC. This chain joins TRBV20-1 and TRBJ2-7; TRBD1 matches at 7 bases. The CDR3 is 15 residues long. J gave up 4 bases and V 5 bases, and 14 bases lay outside the gene matches. Germline values: CDR1 DFQATT, CDR2 SNEGSKA (reference sequence).

V is TRBV3-1 and J is TRBJ2-1; 11 bases match TRBD2. The CDR3 spans 17 residues. The ends lost 0 bases at V and 7 bases at J; junction bases unmatched: 8. Germline V gene lookup returns CDR1 LGHDT and CDR2 YNNKEL (reference sequence). CDR3 sequence (DNA): TGTGCCAGCAGCCAAGAGGTCCTAGCGGGGGGCGGGAATGAGCAGTTCTTC. Translation: CASSQEVLAGGGNEQFF.

The genes are TRBV7-3 and TRBJ1-6; D not certain. The V end lost 6 bases, the J end lost 10 bases, and 13 bases lay between the germline ends. CDR1 SGHTA and CDR2 FQGTGA come from the germline V gene. There are 13 residues in the CDR3. CDR3 sequence: CASRSSLESPLHF. The CDR3 nucleotides read TGTGCCAGCAGATCCTCTTTAGAATCACCCCTCCACTTT.